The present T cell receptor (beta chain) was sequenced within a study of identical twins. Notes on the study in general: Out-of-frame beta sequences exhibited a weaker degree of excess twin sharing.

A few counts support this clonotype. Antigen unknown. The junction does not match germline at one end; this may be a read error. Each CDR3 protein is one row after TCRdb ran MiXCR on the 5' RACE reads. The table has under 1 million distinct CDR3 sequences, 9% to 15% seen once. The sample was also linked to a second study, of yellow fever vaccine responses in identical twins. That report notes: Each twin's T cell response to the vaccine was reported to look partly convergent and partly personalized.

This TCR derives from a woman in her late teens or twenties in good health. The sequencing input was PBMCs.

This CDR3 reads CACSPVQGATDTQYF. The CDR3 DNA reads TGTGCCTGCTCACCTGTACAGGGGGCCACAGATACGCAGTATTTT. The J gene is TRBJ2-3, the V gene TRBV18; 9 bases agree with TRBD1. CDR3 length equals 15 residues. Germline V CDR1 and CDR2: KGHSH, LQKENI. The variable domain in full, with the rest retrieved from reference TRBV18 and TRBJ2-3, is NAGVMQNPRHLVRRRGQEARLRCSPMKGHSHVYWYRQLPEEGLKFMVYLQKENIIDESGMPKERFSAEFPKEGPSILRIQQVVRGDSAAYFCACSPVQGATDTQYFGPGTRLTVL.